This is a list of T cell receptor beta chains from one sample in a study of blood T cells in healthy people across ages. MiXCR was run by TCRdb on the 5' RACE reads, yielding one entry per CDR3 protein. The sample records 600,000 to 850,000 distinct CDR3 sequences, 25% being singletons. These data are also associated with another study on T cells of mothers and their children.

The specimen was blood. These receptors came from a boy younger than 18 in good health. Each CDR3 is given with its conserved first and last residue. The order of the fields is clone size, D gene, J gene, V gene, CDR3 protein, CDR3 DNA. A D gene is named only where the DNA matches it firmly. Only some rows state a clone size, as once, few, many or a class for expanded clones.

>once|-|TRBJ2-3|TRBV7-8
CASSAIDTQYF
TGTGCCAGCAGCGCAATAGATACGCAGTATTTT
>-|-|TRBJ2-5|TRBV12-5
CASGWDGQETQYF
TGTGCTAGTGGTTGGGACGGCCAAGAGACCCAGTACTTC
>-|TRBD2|TRBJ2-1|TRBV5-1
CASSLDIRLAETNNEQFF
TGCGCCAGCAGCTTGGATATTAGACTAGCGGAGACTAACAATGAGCAGTTCTTC
>few|-|TRBJ1-2|TRBV19
CASSIAGAGYGYTF
TGTGCCAGTAGTATAGCCGGCGCGGGCTATGGCTACACCTTC
>many|-|TRBJ2-3|TRBV20-1
CSASGGTDTQYF
TGCAGTGCTAGCGGTGGCACAGATACGCAGTATTTT
>few|TRBD1|TRBJ2-4|TRBV20-1
CSASPRQGRKNIQYF
TGCAGTGCTAGCCCTCGACAGGGTAGGAAAAACATTCAGTACTTC
>-|-|TRBJ2-7|TRBV20-1
CSARAYGGYEQYF
TGCAGTGCTAGAGCATACGGCGGGTACGAGCAGTACTTC
>few|TRBD1|TRBJ2-7|TRBV5-1
CASSLGQGNEQYF
TGTGCCAGCAGCTTAGGACAGGGAAACGAGCAGTACTTC
>-|-|TRBJ2-5|TRBV20-1
CSARPSAFQETQYF
TGCAGTGCTAGACCCAGCGCCTTCCAAGAGACCCAGTACTTC
>many|-|TRBJ2-7|TRBV29-1
CSVQDYEQYF
TGCAGCGTTCAGGACTACGAGCAGTACTTC
>few|-|TRBJ2-7|TRBV6-2/TRBV6-3
CASTQVGTSYEQYF
TGTGCCAGCACCCAGGTCGGCACCTCCTACGAGCAGTACTTC
>-|-|TRBJ2-3|TRBV5-1
CASSSEQGADTQYF
TGCGCCAGCAGTTCTGAACAGGGCGCGGATACGCAGTATTTT
>-|TRBD2|TRBJ2-7|TRBV29-1
CSVSGAYEQYF
TGCAGCGTTAGCGGGGCCTACGAGCAGTACTTC
>-|TRBD1|TRBJ2-7|TRBV6-2/TRBV6-3
CASQDDRAGRYYEQYF
TGTGCCAGCCAAGACGACAGGGCCGGCCGTTACTACGAGCAGTACTTC
>-|TRBD1|TRBJ2-5|TRBV6-1
CASSAQGPETQYF
TGTGCCAGCAGTGCACAGGGGCCGGAGACCCAGTACTTC
>-|TRBD1|TRBJ2-2|TRBV29-1
CSVEFGTGTGELFF
TGCAGCGTTGAATTCGGGACAGGTACCGGGGAGCTGTTTTTT
>-|-|TRBJ2-7|TRBV7-6
CASSFYHSYEQYF
TGTGCCAGCAGCTTCTATCACTCCTACGAGCAGTACTTC
>-|-|TRBJ2-5|TRBV5-6
CASSPEGRTGETQYF
TGTGCCAGCAGCCCAGAGGGTCGGACGGGGGAGACCCAGTACTTC
>-|-|TRBJ1-4|TRBV2
CASSEVGGKGEKLFF
TGTGCCAGCAGTGAAGTAGGGGGAAAAGGTGAAAAACTGTTTTTT
>few|-|TRBJ2-5|TRBV29-1
CSVGQAETQYF
TGCAGCGTTGGACAGGCTGAGACCCAGTACTTC
>few|TRBD2|TRBJ2-3|TRBV7-3
CASSLSGITSTDTQYF
TGTGCCAGCAGTCTTAGCGGGATTACTAGCACAGATACGCAGTATTTT
>few|TRBD1|TRBJ1-1|TRBV27
CASSHPDRRTEAFF
TGTGCCAGCAGTCACCCGGACAGGAGGACTGAAGCTTTCTTT
>-|-|TRBJ2-4|TRBV28
CASSHRKALAKNIQYF
TGTGCCAGCAGTCATAGGAAAGCCCTAGCCAAAAACATTCAGTACTTC